This T cell receptor beta chain was found in a study of CD8+ T cells in alopecia areata. Study at large: Treated patients were dosed with oral tofacitinib, taking 5 to 10 mg twice daily. Study-level points and caveats: Patients shared TCRs less clearly than mice did, possibly owing to HLA. More clonal than normal scalp was lesional scalp, particularly alopecia totalis/universalis.

Extracted RNA was reverse transcribed, and the resulting cDNA served as sequencing template. Clones were sequenced by immunoSEQ multiplex PCR, and TCRdb holds only the in-frame ones, with some missing. The table records 150,000 or so clones, more than 40% of them present only once. This clone was counted a few times. Antigen specificity is unknown. Looked up from germline, CDR1 is LNHDA and CDR2 is SQIVND (reference sequence). V was trimmed by 6 bases and J by 6 bases, leaving 7 bases between them. The CDR3 totals 11 residues. Specimens obtained from alopecia areata patients comprised lesional scalp punch biopsies and peripheral blood.

The V gene is TRBV19, the J gene TRBJ2-3; no firm D call. The TCR was taken from a human donor with alopecia areata. The sequenced sample was CD4+ T cells sorted from blood. CDR3 protein: CASRMWDTQYF. As DNA, the CDR3 is TGTGCCAGTAGGATGTGGGATACGCAGTATTTT.